The 27 T cell receptor beta chains below were found in one sample sequenced in a study of T-cell memory formation after mild COVID-19. TCRdb itself ran the 5' RACE reads through MiXCR, one entry per CDR3 protein. This sample has tens of thousands of distinct CDR3 sequences, with approximately 30% found just once. The material sequenced was PBMCs or a T cell subset sorted from them (not recorded which). The source is a man in his late teens or twenties who had mild COVID-19 (a few samples of this study predate the infection). Cell type and time point are not known.

This clonotype was counted only a few times. The J gene is TRBJ1-6, the V gene TRBV7-8, with 9 bases fitting TRBD1. V shed 4 bases and J 8 bases; nucleotides not matched to a gene: 3. The CDR3 spans 14 residues. Germline V CDR1 and CDR2: SGHVS, FQNEAQ. The CDR3 sequence is CASSSGQGDSPLHF. CDR3 DNA sequence: TGTGCCAGCAGCTCGGGACAGGGCGATTCACCCCTCCACTTT.

This clonotype was recorded a few times. This rearrangement joins TRBV12-3 or TRBV12-4 to TRBJ2-1, with 10 bases lining up with TRBD2. The V and J ends lost 5 bases and 3 bases, in that order; junction bases with no gene match: 4. The CDR3 totals 15 residues. CDR3 in amino acids: CASSGLAGVYNEQFF. Written as DNA, the CDR3 is TGTGCCAGCAGTGGGCTAGCGGGGGTCTACAATGAGCAGTTCTTC.

The rearrangement uses TRBV6-5 and TRBJ2-7; D perhaps matches TRBD1 (6 bases). The germline CDR1 and CDR2 sequences are MNHEY and SVGAGI. The CDR3 runs 12 residues. Trimming left V 6 bases short and J 4 bases short, with 10 bases between. CDR3 nucleotide sequence: TGTGCCAGCAGCGCTCAGGGGTACGAGCAGTACTTC. Its protein is CASSAQGYEQYF.

Here the CDR3 reads CASSIRTWAAGETQYF. The CDR3 nucleotides are TGTGCCAGCAGCATCCGGACCTGGGCTGCGGGGGAGACCCAGTACTTC. V is TRBV7-8 and J is TRBJ2-5; maybe TRBD2 (6 bases). Germline V gene sequence: CDR1 SGHVS, CDR2 FQNEAQ. The CDR3 is 16 residues long. Trimming shortened V by 5 bases and J by 5 bases, and 21 bases separated the two germline ends.

The chain couples TRBV6-6 to TRBJ2-7, with D tentatively TRBD1 (6 bases). Trimming removed 3 bases from V and 2 bases from J, with 11 bases in between. The CDR3 has 14 residues. Germline loops: CDR1 MNHNY, CDR2 SVGAGI (reference sequence). The CDR3 DNA reads as TGTGCCAGCAGTTATGCTGGACAGCCCTACGAGCAGTACTTC. This encodes CASSYAGQPYEQYF.

This clonotype showed up many times. The chain recombines TRBV19 with TRBJ2-3; TRBD1 matches at 9 bases. The germline CDR1 and CDR2 sequences are LNHDA and SQIVND (reference sequence). V was clipped by 5 bases and J by 0 bases; unmatched bases: 6. This CDR3 is built from 16 residues. The CDR3 nucleotides are TGTGCCAGTAGTCTCGCCGGGACAGGGAGCACAGATACGCAGTATTTT. This codes for CASSLAGTGSTDTQYF.

The chain carries TRBV25-1 and TRBJ2-7; 8 bases fit TRBD1. V shed 4 bases, J shed 3 bases, and the junction held 5 bases outside the gene matches. The CDR3 sequence is 14 residues long. Germline loops: CDR1 MGHDK, CDR2 SYGVNS. CDR3 sequence (DNA): TGTGCCAGCAGTGCCTTCACAGGGGGCTACGAGCAGTACTTC. Translating gives CASSAFTGGYEQYF.

The chain carries TRBV19 and TRBJ2-1; no reliable D call. Germline loops: CDR1 LNHDA, CDR2 SQIVND (reference sequence). The CDR3 sequence is 11 residues long. V lost 10 bases and J 4 bases, leaving 8 bases between the germline ends. In nucleotides, the CDR3 is TGTGCCACTGACACTTACAATGAGCAGTTCTTC. The encoded protein is CATDTYNEQFF.

This rearrangement joins TRBV14 to TRBJ2-5, with D hard to call. Germline-derived CDR1 and CDR2 are SGHDN and FVKESK. The CDR3 totals 15 residues. V lost 1 base and J lost 2, with 11 bases in between. CDR3 sequence: CASSQVPRRQETQYF. The CDR3 region has the DNA TGTGCCAGCAGCCAAGTCCCCCGGCGGCAAGAGACCCAGTACTTC.

This clonotype has only a few counts. The chain carries TRBV7-9 and TRBJ1-6, with D uncertain. Trimming cost V 8 bases and J 7 bases, with 15 bases left between them. Germline values: CDR1 SEHNR, CDR2 FQNEAQ (reference sequence). CDR3 size: 14 residues. CDR3 nucleotide sequence: TGTGCCAGCTCGTGGGCAGGTGACAATTCACCCCTCCACTTT. Translating it yields CASSWAGDNSPLHF.

The gene calls are TRBV7-9 and TRBJ1-4, with 7 bases matching TRBD1. The CDR3 has 16 amino acids. Looked up from germline, CDR1 is SEHNR and CDR2 is FQNEAQ (reference sequence). The V and J ends lost 4 bases and 9 bases, in that order; junction bases with no gene match: 14. CDR3 sequence: CASSSSTGSNAKKLFF. CDR3 nucleotide sequence: TGTGCCAGCAGCTCCTCGACAGGGTCTAATGCGAAAAAACTGTTTTTT.

This clonotype was recorded a few times. The V and J genes are TRBV9 and TRBJ2-3, with D possibly being TRBD1 (6 bases). Deletions cut 3 bases from V and 2 bases from J, with 16 bases between. CDR1 is SGDLS, CDR2 YYNGEE, per germline. CDR3 size: 16 residues. CDR3: CASSGLGGGPTDTQYF. As DNA, the CDR3 is TGTGCCAGCAGCGGCTTAGGTGGGGGCCCCACAGATACGCAGTATTTT.

This clonotype was detected a few times. The chain joins TRBV11-2 to TRBJ2-3, with 8 bases identical to TRBD1. This CDR3 contains 18 residues. Germline V gives CDR1 SGHAT, CDR2 FQNNGV. V lost 1 base and J lost 2; bases outside the gene matches: 11. CDR3 residues: CASSLGLAGQELTDTQYF. In DNA form, the CDR3 reads TGTGCCAGCAGCTTAGGATTGGCGGGACAGGAGCTCACAGATACGCAGTATTTT.

The chain combines TRBV5-5 with TRBJ1-5; D gene ambiguous. Trimming pared 4 bases from V and 8 bases from J, leaving 16 bases between. The CDR3 sequence is 14 residues long. Per germline, CDR1 SGHKS and CDR2 YYEKEE (reference sequence). CDR3 amino acids: CASSPSPVKEPQHF. The CDR3 coding sequence is TGTGCCAGCAGCCCTAGTCCCGTGAAGGAGCCCCAGCATTTT. The whole variable domain, filled in from reference TRBV5-5 and TRBJ1-5, reads DAGVTQSPTHLIKTRGQQVTLRCSPISGHKSVSWYQQVLGQGPQFIFQYYEKEERGRGNFPDRFSARQFPNYSSELNVNALLLGDSALYLCASSPSPVKEPQHFGDGTRLSIL.

This clonotype was counted between two and nine times. This chain connects TRBV4-3 to TRBJ2-5, with TRBD1 identical over 8 bases. The V and J ends lost 4 bases and 3 bases, in that order; junction bases with no gene match: 13. CDR1 LGHNA and CDR2 YSLEER come from the germline V gene. The CDR3 runs 17 residues. The CDR3 loop reads CASSRRKDRATEETQYF. For the CDR3, the DNA is TGCGCCAGCAGCCGACGAAAGGACAGGGCAACCGAAGAGACCCAGTACTTC.

The V and J genes are TRBV9 and TRBJ2-3; 8 bases are a match to TRBD2. J gave up 7 bases and V 3 bases, and 10 bases lay outside the gene matches. This CDR3 comprises 15 residues. Germline V lookup: CDR1 SGDLS, CDR2 YYNGEE. As DNA, the CDR3 is TGTGCCAGCAGCGACGGACTAGCTGTTTGGAATACGCAGTATTTT. Its protein is CASSDGLAVWNTQYF.

Only a few counts were recorded for this clonotype. The J gene is TRBJ2-3, the V gene TRBV12-3 or TRBV12-4, with 9 positions matching TRBD2. The CDR3 covers 15 residues. The ends lost 1 base at V and 4 bases at J; junction bases unmatched: 3. The CDR3 here is CASSLGGGAPDTQYF. CDR3 nucleotide sequence: TGTGCCAGCAGTTTAGGCGGGGGGGCCCCAGATACGCAGTATTTT.

This clonotype was counted ten times or more. The genes are TRBV5-1 and TRBJ2-7; TRBD1 agrees at 7 bases. The V gene end was trimmed by 4 bases and the J gene end by 4 bases; junction bases not matched to a gene: 8. CDR3 length: 14 residues. The germline gives CDR1 SGHRS, CDR2 YFSETQ. The DNA for the CDR3 is TGCGCCAGCAGCCAGACAGGGCGCCCTTACGAGCAGTACTTC. It is translated as CASSQTGRPYEQYF.

The genes are TRBV7-9 and TRBJ2-1; maybe TRBD2 (5 bases). Germline CDR1 is SEHNR and CDR2 is FQNEAQ (reference sequence). CDR3 length equals 13 residues. V lost 5 bases and J lost 5, with 10 bases in between. Written as DNA, the CDR3 is TGTGCCAGCAGCCCTGGACTCCACAATGAGCAGTTCTTC. It encodes CASSPGLHNEQFF.

This sequence joins TRBV5-4 and TRBJ1-4; D gene unclear. Germline-derived CDR1 and CDR2 are SGHNT and YYREEE (reference sequence). CDR3 size: 14 residues. V was cut by 4 bases and J by 8 bases, with 15 bases left in between. CDR3 DNA sequence: TGTGCCAGCAGCCGTGAAAACCTTAGGGAAAAACTGTTTTTT. Amino acids: CASSRENLREKLFF.

This clonotype was seen more than once but under ten times. J is TRBJ2-3 and V is TRBV7-8; TRBD1 agrees at 7 bases. The CDR3 runs to 11 residues. Germline trimming cut 5 bases from V and 9 bases from J; bases unmatched to any gene: 2. Germline CDR1 and CDR2: SGHVS and FQNEAQ. The CDR3 DNA is TGTGCCAGCAGCAACAGGGGCACGCAGTATTTT. This codes for CASSNRGTQYF.

The chain carries TRBV4-3 and TRBJ1-2, with TRBD1 as a possible D gene (5 bases). The CDR3 sequence is 17 residues long. Germline V CDR1 and CDR2: LGHNA, YSLEER. The V and J ends lost 4 bases and 7 bases respectively, with 25 bases between them. The chain's CDR3 is CASSLSLEPGPRSGYTF. The DNA for the CDR3 is TGCGCCAGCAGCCTCTCACTCGAACCGGGACCGAGGTCTGGCTACACCTTC.

The gene calls are TRBV6-2 or TRBV6-3 and TRBJ2-7; D gene ambiguous. V lost 0 bases, J lost 5 bases, and 5 bases lay in between. Per the germline V gene, CDR1 is MNHEY and CDR2 is SVGEGT. The CDR3 length is 12 residues. The CDR3 loop reads CASSYSTHEQYF. The CDR3 DNA sequence: TGTGCCAGCAGTTACTCGACTCACGAGCAGTACTTC.

Concerning this clonotype: Being one base from a much bigger clone, this may be a read error. This sequence joins TRBV28 and TRBJ2-2; 7 bases map to TRBD1. From germline, CDR1 is MDHEN and CDR2 SYDVKM. This CDR3 is 15 amino acids long. CDR3 residues: CATLPGDRDTGELIF. The CDR3 DNA follows: TGTGCCACCCTTCCCGGTGACAGGGACACCGGGGAGCTGATTTTT.

The rearrangement joins TRBV7-6 to TRBJ2-5, with D tentatively TRBD2 (6 bases). CDR1 and CDR2 from the germline V gene are SGHVS and FNYEAQ. V lost 2 bases and J lost 6, with 13 bases in between. The CDR3 loop spans 14 amino acids. The CDR3 DNA reads TGTGCCAGCAGCTTATCGGAGGGGCGGCAGACCCAGTACTTC. Amino acid sequence: CASSLSEGRQTQYF. Variable domain in full (rest from reference TRBV7-6 and TRBJ2-5): GAGVSQSPRYKVTKRGQDVALRCDPISGHVSLYWYRQALGQGPEFLTYFNYEAQQDKSGLPNDRFSAERPEGSISTLTIQRTEQRDSAMYRCASSLSEGRQTQYFGPGTRLLVL.

This rearrangement joins TRBV6-4 to TRBJ2-1; unclear D gene. V was pared by 0 bases and J by 12 bases, with 12 bases between. This CDR3 is built from 13 residues. Germline CDR1 reads MRHNA; CDR2 reads SNTAGT. The DNA of the CDR3 is TGTGCCAGCAGTGACTCTCCTTCCCTGGGGCAGTTCTTC. Encoded protein: CASSDSPSLGQFF.

The V and J genes are TRBV7-9 and TRBJ2-7, with 7 bases that match TRBD1. Germline lookup yields CDR1 SEHNR and CDR2 FQNEAQ (reference sequence). This CDR3 region has 12 residues. J was trimmed by 13 bases and V by 5 bases; bases with no gene match: 11. The CDR3 spells CASSAEEQGLYV. The CDR3 coding sequence is TGTGCCAGCAGCGCCGAGGAACAGGGGTTATACGTC.